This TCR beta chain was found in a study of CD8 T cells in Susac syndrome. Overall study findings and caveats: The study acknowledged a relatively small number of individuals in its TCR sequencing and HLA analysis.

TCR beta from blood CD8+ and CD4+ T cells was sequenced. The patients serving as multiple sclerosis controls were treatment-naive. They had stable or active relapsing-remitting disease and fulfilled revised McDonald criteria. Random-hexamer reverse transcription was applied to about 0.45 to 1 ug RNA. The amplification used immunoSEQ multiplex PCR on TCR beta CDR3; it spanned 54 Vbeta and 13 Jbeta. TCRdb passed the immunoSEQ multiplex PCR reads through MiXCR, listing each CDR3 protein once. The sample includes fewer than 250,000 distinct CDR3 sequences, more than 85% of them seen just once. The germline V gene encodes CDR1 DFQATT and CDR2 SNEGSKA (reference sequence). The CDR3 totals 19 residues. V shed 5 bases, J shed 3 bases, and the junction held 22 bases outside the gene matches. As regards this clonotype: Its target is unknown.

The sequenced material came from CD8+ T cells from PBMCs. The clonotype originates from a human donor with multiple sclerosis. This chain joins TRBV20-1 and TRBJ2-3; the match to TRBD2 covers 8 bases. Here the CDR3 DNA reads TGCAGTGCTGGTCCCGGAGATAGCGGGAATCCTTTTGGGACAGATACGCAGTATTTT. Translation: CSAGPGDSGNPFGTDTQYF.